A selection of T cell receptor beta chains follows, all from one sample in a study of OX40 agonist ivuxolimab in advanced cancers. The protocol was immunoSEQ multiplex PCR, while the TCRdb copy is restricted to in-frame clones and leaves out a portion. The sample holds roughly 92,000 clones, about four fifths seen once. Sequences were derived from CD4+ or CD8+ T cells sorted from blood, sampled in a trial of the OX40 agonist ivuxolimab. Receptor source: an adult with an advanced solid tumor such as melanoma, head and neck, liver or kidney cancer. CDR3s include the opening cysteine and the closing phenylalanine or tryptophan. D genes are given only for firm matches. Clone size is shown for a subset of rows, as once, few, many or a class of expanded clone.

clone size	V gene	J gene	D gene	CDR3 DNA	CDR3 protein
-	TRBV25-1	TRBJ1-2	TRBD1	TGTGCCATCCACCCGAGGGTACAGGGGGCTAGCTATGGCTACACCTTC	CAIHPRVQGASYGYTF
-	TRBV6-6	TRBJ1-6	-	TGTGCCAGCAGTTATGGTAATTCACCCCTCCACTTT	CASSYGNSPLHF
few	TRBV12-5	TRBJ2-7	-	TGTGCTAGTGGGATTGGGTCCGGCTACGAGCAGTACTTC	CASGIGSGYEQYF
-	TRBV6-5	TRBJ1-3	-	TGTGCCAGCAGTAAAGTCTACTCTGGAAACACCATATATTTT	CASSKVYSGNTIYF
few	TRBV4-3	TRBJ1-5	-	TGCGCCAGCAGCCAAGAACAGGCGAATCAGCCCCAGCATTTT	CASSQEQANQPQHF
-	TRBV7-9	TRBJ1-1	-	TGTGCCAGCAGCTTAGGCCCTGGGGCTTTCTTT	CASSLGPGAFF
-	TRBV5-3	TRBJ1-5	TRBD1	TGTGCCAGAAGCCCTAGGGGGCGGGCCTTAAGCAATCAGCCCCAGCATTTT	CARSPRGRALSNQPQHF
-	TRBV29-1	TRBJ2-3	TRBD2	TGCAGCGTTGGAGGGGAGAGCGGGGGGGGCCCCACAGATACGCAGTATTTT	CSVGGESGGGPTDTQYF
-	TRBV11-2	TRBJ2-7	-	TGTGCCAGCAGCTTAGAAAACCACTACGAGCAGTACTTC	CASSLENHYEQYF
-	TRBV5-1	TRBJ2-1	-	TGCGCCAGCAGCGTGAGCGGAACGGGCGATGAGCAGTTCTTC	CASSVSGTGDEQFF
-	TRBV29-1	TRBJ2-7	-	TGCAGCGTTGCCGGGACTTCCTCCTACGAGCAGTACTTC	CSVAGTSSYEQYF
-	TRBV30	TRBJ1-5	-	TGTGCCTGGAGTGAGGGCCACAGACATCAGCCCCAGCATTTT	CAWSEGHRHQPQHF
-	TRBV2	TRBJ2-7	TRBD2	TGTGCCAGCAGTCCAGACAGCGGAGCGGGGTACGAGCAGTACTTC	CASSPDSGAGYEQYF
-	TRBV30	TRBJ2-3	-	TGTGCCCATCGGGACTTCACAGATACGCAGTATTTT	CAHRDFTDTQYF
-	TRBV6-1	TRBJ1-1	-	TGTGCCAGCAGTGTCATAGGGGGTGGGGCTTTCTTT	CASSVIGGGAFF
-	TRBV13	TRBJ1-2	-	TGTGCCAGCAGCCCCGGGCAGTCTCCCTATAACTATGGCTACACCTTC	CASSPGQSPYNYGYTF
-	TRBV9	TRBJ2-2	-	TGTGCCAGCAGCGTAGAACAGATGACCGGGGAGCTGTTTTTT	CASSVEQMTGELFF
-	TRBV10-3	TRBJ2-7	TRBD2	TGTGCCATCAGCATGAGGGACAGCCTTATACCTACTAGCGGGGACTACGAGCAGTACTTC	CAISMRDSLIPTSGDYEQYF
-	TRBV9	TRBJ1-1	TRBD1	TGTGCCAGCAGCGTAACAGGGGGCACTGAAGCTTTCTTT	CASSVTGGTEAFF
-	TRBV7-9	TRBJ2-3	-	TGTGCCAGCACCGAGACTGTCACAGATACGCAGTATTTT	CASTETVTDTQYF
-	TRBV6-1	TRBJ1-4	-	TGTGCCAGCAGGGAGTCCGGGACGGGTAGTGAAAAACTGTTTTTT	CASRESGTGSEKLFF
few	TRBV28	TRBJ1-5	TRBD1	TGTGCCAGCAGTTTACGGCAGGGGGCGCTTATAAGCAATCAGCCCCAGCATTTT	CASSLRQGALISNQPQHF
few	TRBV6-1	TRBJ1-4	-	TGTGCCAGCAGTGAAGTATCAGGGAACAATGAAAAACTGTTTTTT	CASSEVSGNNEKLFF
-	TRBV27	TRBJ2-5	-	TGTGCCAGCAGCCCTAGGGCGGGGATGGCCCAGTACTTC	CASSPRAGMAQYF
-	TRBV27	TRBJ1-2	-	TGTGCCAGCAGTCTCACAGGCGTCTATGGCTACACCTTC	CASSLTGVYGYTF
-	TRBV9	TRBJ1-1	-	TGTGCCAGCAGCGCGGGACCTTCAAACACTGAAGCTTTCTTT	CASSAGPSNTEAFF
-	TRBV29-1	TRBJ2-7	-	TGCAGCGTTCTTACAGGACCCTACGAGCAGTACTTC	CSVLTGPYEQYF
few	TRBV6-6	TRBJ2-7	TRBD1	TGTGCCAGCAGCCACCGACAGGGGTACGAGCAGTACTTC	CASSHRQGYEQYF
-	TRBV11-2	TRBJ2-3	-	TGTGCCAGCAGCTTTTTTAGCGGCACAGATACGCAGTATTTT	CASSFFSGTDTQYF
-	TRBV9	TRBJ2-5	TRBD1	TGTGCCAGCAGCCCCCAGGGACAGGGGGCGGGAGAGCAGTACTTC	CASSPQGQGAGEQYF
-	TRBV6-6	TRBJ2-3	-	TGTGCCAGCAGTTACTCAGAGGGGAGCACAGATACGCAGTATTTT	CASSYSEGSTDTQYF
-	TRBV6-6	TRBJ2-7	-	TGTGCCAGCAGTTACTTACGGGTAGGCGACTACGAGCAGTACTTC	CASSYLRVGDYEQYF
-	TRBV7-9	TRBJ2-7	TRBD1	TGTGCCAGCAGCTTAGCCAGAGGGGGCGCGGACGAGCAGTACTTC	CASSLARGGADEQYF
-	TRBV7-2	TRBJ2-7	-	TGTGCCAGCAGCTTAGCAGGGGGGAAGTACGAGCAGTACTTC	CASSLAGGKYEQYF
-	TRBV7-8	TRBJ2-1	-	TGTGCCAGCAGCCGCGGCAGGCCCCCGGGAAATGAGCAGTTCTTC	CASSRGRPPGNEQFF
-	TRBV4-3	TRBJ2-3	-	TGCGCCAGCAGCCAAGAAGGGGCAAGAGATACGCAGTATTTT	CASSQEGARDTQYF
-	TRBV5-6	TRBJ2-7	TRBD1	TGTGCCAGCAGCTCCGGACAGGCCCCAACCGACGAGCAGTACTTC	CASSSGQAPTDEQYF
-	TRBV14	TRBJ2-3	-	TGTGCCAGCAGCCAAGAATTTCGCACAGATACGCAGTATTTT	CASSQEFRTDTQYF
-	TRBV18	TRBJ1-1	-	TGTGCCAGCTCACCAACCAGACAGGCGAACACTGAAGCTTTCTTT	CASSPTRQANTEAFF
-	TRBV30	TRBJ1-3	-	TGTGCCTGGAGTTTCCGCAGGGTCTCGGGAAACACCATATATTTT	CAWSFRRVSGNTIYF
-	TRBV9	TRBJ1-1	-	TGTGCCAGCAGCCCCCAAAGGGGCACTGAAGCTTTCTTT	CASSPQRGTEAFF
-	TRBV2	TRBJ2-7	-	TGTGCCAGCAGTACGGGACTCTTATACGAGCAGTACTTC	CASSTGLLYEQYF
-	TRBV6-5	TRBJ2-5	-	TGTGCCAGCAAGGGCGGGCAAGAGACCCAGTACTTC	CASKGGQETQYF
-	TRBV2	TRBJ2-2	-	TGTGCCAGCTTAACGAGGGGAACTATGCCGGGCGGGGAGCTGTTTTTT	CASLTRGTMPGGELFF
-	TRBV7-6	TRBJ2-1	-	TGTGCCAGCAGGTCTGATTTGTCTGAGCAGTTCTTC	CASRSDLSEQFF
-	TRBV7-2	TRBJ2-7	-	TGTGCCAGCAGCCAGAGGGGGGGCCACGAGCAGTACTTC	CASSQRGGHEQYF